This TCR beta chain was obtained from a study of spatial heterogeneity in lung cancer (dated by TCRdb to between 2019 and 2020). Regarding the study in general: The donors were more than 65 patients from the lung TRACERx cohort who had early-stage, untreated non-small cell lung cancer. Follow-up PBMC samples were sequenced whenever available, with a median time to follow-up of roughly 26 months after resection. Beta-chain transcripts were consistently detected in greater numbers than alpha-chain transcripts, which likely reflects a higher abundance of beta-chain transcripts. In the raw uncorrected reads, each unique combination of TCR and UMI appeared on average more than ten times. The study quantitatively compared TCR alpha and beta repertoires across multiple tumor regions, matched nontumor lung and blood in non-small cell lung cancer. The study linked features of the TCR repertoire to counts of nonsynonymous mutations, which were determined by whole-exome sequencing of tumor tissue. At surgery, 200 to 250 tumor regions, fewer than 85 matched nontumor lung samples and 56 PBMC samples were TCR-sequenced for both alpha and beta chains. Results the study describes overall, beyond this receptor: Only about 14 patients were included in comparisons of baseline and follow-up blood repertoires. Ubiquitous expanded tumor TCRs showed up in blood more often at tumor resection than at routine follow-up. Additional single-cell paired TCR alpha and beta sequencing was considered necessary to confirm, at a functional level, the hypothesis that regional TCRs recognize regional mutations.

This clonotype has ten or more counts. The antigen it binds to is not known. The sample holds no much larger clone one base away, and base qualities are not on file. Libraries were built with 5' RACE. For sequencing, a NextSeq 500 was employed. In the TCR library protocol, a unique molecular identifier was attached to each TCR cDNA molecule so that PCR and sequencing errors could be corrected. The paper's processing steps were these. TCR identification, UMI-based error correction and CDR3 extraction were performed with Decombinator tools. TCRs above a frequency of 2 per 1,000, corresponding to the top 1% of the tumor frequency distribution, were defined as expanded. Rényi diversity was computed with the R vegan package after subsampling each repertoire 100 times to 5,000 TCRs. CDR3 similarity networks were built from amino acid triplet string-kernel similarity, connecting CDR3s with pairwise similarity above 0.82. TCRdb itself trimmed the public reads at Q25 with fastp, ran MiXCR and retained productive beta chains. Records with the same CDR3 protein are collapsed into one entry carrying the most frequent genes and DNA. The V and J calls were not made by the authors but by TCRdb's processing. The sample table contains about 52,000 distinct CDR3 sequences; only one count was recorded for around 7% of them. The top ten clonotypes cover less than 45% of the sample.

Interpreted using the paper, the time point label stands for: blood at routine non-recurrence follow-up after resection. Whole RNA extracted from tumor and nontumor lung tissue, or from cryopreserved PBMC samples, was used for TCR sequencing without cell sorting. A patient was chosen for TCR sequencing only when enough RNA was available from at least two tumor regions. The clonotype was recovered from a female donor with early-stage non-small cell lung cancer. Sequences were derived from PBMCs, sampled at follow-up.

For the CDR3, the sequence is CAISAGQGRVEQYF. The sequenced DNA is TGTGCCATCAGTGCCGGACAGGGGAGGGTCGAGCAGTACTTC. The sequence is built from TRBV10-3 and TRBJ2-7, with 9 middle bases fitting TRBD1. The germline V gene yields ENHRY for CDR1 and SYGVKD for CDR2. Including cysteine and phenylalanine, the CDR3 has 14 amino acids. Only the CDR3 DNA stays, 42 bases, in frame from base 1. V ends up 4 bases short and J 6 bases short, with an unmatched junction base count of 7.